The 10 T cell receptor beta chains reported below all come from one sample, sequenced in a study of T cells in Graves' hyperthyroidism and ophthalmopathy. It was RNA transcripts that yielded the amplified TCR beta CDR3 regions. First-round RT-PCR targeting the TCR CDR3 was performed with the HTBI primer set. MiXCR, run by TCRdb on the multiplex PCR reads, gives a single entry per CDR3 protein. The sample includes 750,000 to 900,000 distinct CDR3 sequences, 38% of them seen just once. Sequencing used blood. Receptors were obtained from a man in his late teens or twenties with Graves' hyperthyroidism.

Note on this clonotype: A much larger clone differs from this one at a single base, so this may be a read error. V usage is TRBV19 and J usage is TRBJ2-5; 8 bases are shared with TRBD1. This CDR3 contains 14 residues. Germline V lookup: CDR1 LNHDA, CDR2 SQIVND (reference sequence). The ends lost 6 bases at V and 4 bases at J; junction bases unmatched: 7. CDR3 DNA: TGTGCCAGTAGGGAGACAGGGGATACAGAGACCCAGTACTTC. It yields the protein CASRETGDTETQYF.

This clonotype has a handful of counts. The chain employs TRBV27 and TRBJ1-6; D remains ambiguous. The V gene's germline CDR1 is MNHEY and CDR2 SMNVEV (reference sequence). The CDR3 has 15 amino acids. The V and J ends lost 0 bases and 12 bases respectively, with 15 bases between them. The CDR3 region has the DNA TGTGCCAGCAGTTTATCAGTGGGCATCTTAGAACCCCTCCACTTT. It translates to CASSLSVGILEPLHF.

In its sample, this clonotype was seen a few times. The V call is TRBV11-3, the J call TRBJ1-2; 8 bases are shared with TRBD1. CDR3 length equals 17 residues. With 1 base clipped from V and 1 base from J, the junction kept 8 bases outside the gene matches. Germline V gives CDR1 SGHNT, CDR2 YENEEA. The CDR3 is CASSLAFQGAGNYGYTF. In DNA form, the CDR3 reads TGTGCCAGCAGCTTAGCCTTTCAGGGGGCCGGTAACTATGGCTACACCTTC.

This clonotype was counted at least ten times. The V gene is TRBV7-8, the J gene TRBJ2-7; TRBD1 agrees at 10 bases. This CDR3 has 14 residues. Germline assignment: CDR1 SGHVS and CDR2 FQNEAQ. Losses at the gene ends were 5 bases for V and 3 bases for J; bases not matched to a gene: 4. CDR3 in amino acids: CASSDRDRGYEQYF. CDR3 coding DNA: TGTGCCAGCAGCGACCGGGACAGGGGCTACGAGCAGTACTTC.

This clonotype was picked up a small number of times. The chain's CDR3 is CASSPPGRLHEKLFF. The CDR3 bases are TGTGCCAGCAGCCCCCCGGGACGGCTTCATGAAAAACTGTTTTTT. The V call is TRBV7-8, the J call TRBJ1-4, with D possibly TRBD1 on 5 matching bases. The CDR3 covers 15 residues. V shed 5 bases and J shed 6 bases, with 16 bases lying between them. Germline assignment: CDR1 SGHVS and CDR2 FQNEAQ.

This clonotype was seen ten or more times. The chain uses TRBV10-3 and TRBJ1-1; D is ambiguous. This CDR3 spans 12 amino acids. The V gene's germline CDR1 is ENHRY and CDR2 SYGVKD. V was cut by 2 bases and J by 5 bases, with 6 bases left in between. The CDR3, as DNA: TGTGCCATCAGTGAGAGGGATACTGAAGCTTTCTTT. Encoded protein: CAISERDTEAFF.

The chain employs TRBV4-1 and TRBJ2-7, with TRBD1 matching over 7 bases. The V segment lost 3 bases and the J segment 2 bases; nucleotides outside the gene matches: 7. CDR1 is MGHRA and CDR2 is YSYEKL in the germline V gene. The CDR3 runs 15 residues. The CDR3 sequence: CASSHIGQAAYEQYF. For the CDR3, the DNA is TGCGCCAGCAGCCACATCGGACAGGCCGCCTACGAGCAGTACTTC.

A note on this clonotype: The junction and the germline gene differ at one end; a read error may be behind it. The J gene is TRBJ1-5, the V gene TRBV10-3; D remains ambiguous. The germline V gene encodes CDR1 ENHRY and CDR2 SYGVKD. CDR3 size: 15 residues. The chain's CDR3 is CASSFEAGLNQPQHF. The CDR3 DNA follows: TGTGCCAGCAGTTTCGAGGCAGGTTTGAATCAGCCCCAGCATTTT.

This clonotype was seen only a few times. The V and J genes are TRBV6-1 and TRBJ1-2, with D maybe TRBD1 (5 bases). V dropped 5 bases and J dropped 7 bases, with 14 bases sitting between them. The CDR3 runs to 13 residues. Germline values: CDR1 MNHNS, CDR2 SASEGT. Here the CDR3 reads CASSFSWGSGYTF. The CDR3 DNA follows: TGTGCCAGCAGTTTCTCCTGGGGGTCTGGCTACACCTTC.

The chain has TRBV29-1 and TRBJ1-1; D is possibly TRBD1 (6 bases). The CDR3 runs to 13 residues. Germline V lookup: CDR1 SQVTM, CDR2 ANQGSEA. The CDR3 DNA sequence: TGCAGTCGCATTCAGGGGATGAACACTGAAGCTTTCTTT. Its protein product is CSRIQGMNTEAFF.